What follows describes a single T cell receptor (beta chain). The data were obtained in a study of shared clonotypes between healthy human individuals. V gave up 2 bases and J gave up 2 bases, with 7 bases separating them. Germline CDR1 reads SEHNR; CDR2 reads FQNEAQ (reference sequence). This CDR3 is 15 amino acids long. Authors' analysis steps: For the immunoSEQ data, sequences were junction-only without quality scores, so filtering differed. Assay: immunoSEQ multiplex PCR; the TCRdb copy retains only in-frame clones and omits some. D and trimming were read from the DNA, whereas the V and J calls and clone size are those reported in that table. The data hold some 2 million clones, with 85% to 95% observed a single time.

The sample was naive CD4+ T cells sorted from blood. Subset noted: CD45RA+ positively selected. This TCR was recovered from a man in his late teens or twenties in good health. J is TRBJ2-6 and V is TRBV7-9; the D is unclear. For the CDR3, the DNA is TGTGCCAGCAGCTTAAGCAACACTGGGGCCAACGTCCTGACTTTC. This sequence encodes CASSLSNTGANVLTF.